The present T cell receptor (beta chain) was sequenced within a study of CD8+CD57+ T cells in acquired aplastic anemia. V was clipped by 2 bases and J by 5 bases, with 10 bases between them. The CDR3 has 14 residues. Germline V gene data show CDR1 as LNHDA and CDR2 as SQIVND (reference sequence). Using genomic DNA as the template, TCR beta VDJ and CDR3 profiling was carried out. One entry per CDR3 protein, called by TCRdb with MiXCR from the reads. This repertoire shows a few hundred thousand distinct CDR3 sequences, 45% to 65% found once; its top ten account for around 8%. This chain joins TRBV19 and TRBJ2-1; D unclear. This sequence was found in a human donor with severe aplastic anemia or a healthy control (not recorded which). Sequencing used sorted CD4+, CD8+, or CD8+CD57+ T cells (not recorded which) from PBMCs. This chain's CDR3 is CASSIPSWDNEQFF. In nucleotides, the CDR3 is TGTGCCAGTAGTATACCCTCGTGGGACAATGAGCAGTTCTTC.